One and the same sample provided the 19 T cell receptor delta chains below, sequenced in a study of Vδ1+ human thymocytes. Study-wide points: Highly polyclonal TRG and TRD repertoires with Gaussian CDR3 length distributions appeared in thymus.

No antigen has been identified for these receptors. Extracted RNA was reverse transcribed into cDNA. The CDR3 regions were amplified by multiplex PCR from V-gene primers to a constant-region primer. TCRdb re-analyzed the multiplex PCR reads via CATT. The sample includes 23,000 or so delta-chain clones, more than 6% of them seen just once. The sequenced sample consisted of Vdelta1+ gamma-delta thymocytes from the thymus. Subset here: FACS-sorted CD3+ TCRalphabeta- TCRVdelta1+ TCRVdelta2- thymocytes. These receptors were collected from a girl younger than two who had congenital heart surgery.

This clone was counted between two and nine times. The chain links TRDV3 to TRDJ1, with 8 bases that match TRDD3. CDR3 size: 22 residues. With V trimmed by 5 bases and J by 3 bases, 35 bases remained unmatched. CDR1 and CDR2 from the germline V gene are TVYSNPD and GDNSRS (reference sequence). In DNA form, the CDR3 reads TGTGCCGAAACGCTCTACTTCCCATCTGGGGGACACCCCCACGGTTTGGCCGATAAACTCATCTTT. Protein product: CAETLYFPSGGHPHGLADKLIF.

This clone came up a few times. This chain uses TRDV1 with TRDJ1, with 9 bases fitting TRDD3. Trimming took 2 bases from V and 2 from J; bases not matched to a gene: 27. The CDR3 spans 23 residues. CDR1 and CDR2 from the germline V gene are TSWWSYY and QGS. For the CDR3, the DNA is TGTGCTCTTGGGGAATTGAGCCTTCCGATCGTTTTACTGGGGATACGTACAACCGATAAACTCATCTTT. Protein product: CALGELSLPIVLLGIRTTDKLIF.

The chain employs TRDV1 and TRDJ1, with 9 nucleotides matching TRDD3. This CDR3 has 16 amino acids. V shed 9 bases and J 0 bases; nucleotides not matched to a gene: 11. CDR1 and CDR2 from the germline V gene are TSWWSYY and QGS. As DNA, the CDR3 is TGTGCTCTCTGGACTACTGGGGGACCGTACACCGATAAACTCATCTTT. It encodes CALWTTGGPYTDKLIF.

This clone was observed a few times. Mismatch with germline at one junction end may stem from a read error. The chain employs TRDV1 and TRDJ1; 12 nucleotides match TRDD3. The germline CDR1 and CDR2 sequences are TSWWSYY and QGS. The CDR3 loop spans 24 amino acids. DNA for the CDR3: TGTGCTCTTGGGAAACTTTTTGTCTCCTCCTGGGGGATACGCCCGATTGAGTACACCGATAAACTCATCTTT. Translated: CALGKLFVSSWGIRPIEYTDKLIF.

V usage is TRDV1 and J usage is TRDJ1, with D tentatively TRDD3 (10 bases). The V end lost 3 bases, the J end lost 0 bases, and 29 bases lay between the germline ends. The CDR3 is 21 residues long. Germline CDR1 is TSWWSYY and CDR2 is QGS. The CDR3 region is CALGDPLPTDWGIRNTDKLIF. The CDR3 DNA follows: TGTGCTCTTGGGGATCCCCTTCCTACGGACTGGGGGATCCGGAACACCGATAAACTCATCTTT.

V and J are TRDV1 and TRDJ1; the match to TRDD3 covers 8 bases. CDR3 length: 17 amino acids. Germline CDR1 is TSWWSYY and CDR2 is QGS. V shed 3 bases, J shed 0 bases, and the junction held 9 bases outside the gene matches. CDR3 amino acids: CALGDCSGGLYTDKLIF. The CDR3 DNA reads TGTGCTCTTGGGGATTGTTCTGGGGGACTGTACACCGATAAACTCATCTTT.

The table lists this clone with a few counts. The V gene is TRDV1, the J gene TRDJ1; 10 nucleotides match TRDD3. Germline V gene data show CDR1 as TSWWSYY and CDR2 as QGS. V was pared by 5 bases and J by 0 bases, with 27 bases of the junction left unmatched. The CDR3 is made up of 23 amino acids. The CDR3 DNA sequence: TGTGCTCTTGGGCCGGGAGGCCTTCCCCAAGTACTGGGGGATCAGGGGTACACCGATAAACTCATCTTT. Translated, it gives CALGPGGLPQVLGDQGYTDKLIF.

This clone came up a few times. An end of the junction differs from the germline gene, which may be a read error. The same CDR3 can be traced to other DNA sequences in this sample. The chain uses TRDV1 and TRDJ1; 10 bases are a match to TRDD3. The CDR3 consists of 24 residues. CDR1 is TSWWSYY and CDR2 is QGS in the germline V gene. CDR3 sequence: CALGERYQTSLRSGGYDGTDKLIF. CDR3 nucleotides: TGTGCCCTTGGGGAACGATACCAAACATCCTTACGTTCAGGGGGATACGACGGCACCGATAAACTCATCTTT.

To note about this clone: At one of its ends the junction is not consistent with the germline gene, which may arise from a read error. The sample holds other DNA sequences that translate to the same CDR3. This chain uses TRDV1 with TRDJ1; 12 bases are shared with TRDD3. This CDR3 is built from 18 residues. Germline lookup yields CDR1 TSWWSYY and CDR2 QGS. The CDR3 reads CALGEPSDWGILADKLIF. The CDR3 DNA sequence: TGTGCCCTTGGGGAACCGTCTGACTGGGGGATACTCGCCGATAAACTCATCTTT.

This clone came up a few times. The chain has TRDV1 and TRDJ1, with D perhaps matching TRDD2 (5 bases). Germline-derived CDR1 and CDR2 are TSWWSYY and QGS. V shed 4 bases and J shed 8 bases, with 17 bases lying between them. The length of the CDR3 is 14 residues. The CDR3 loop is CALGAPRTSAKLIF. The CDR3 DNA reads TGTGCTCTTGGGGCACCCCGAACTTCCGCAAAACTCATCTTT.

J gene TRDJ1 was identified, but the V gene was not called. The CDR3 runs to 17 residues. Here the CDR3 DNA reads TGTGCTCTTGAGGACCCCGCCTCTAGGGCCCACACCGATAAACTCATCTTT. Encoded protein: CALEDPASRAHTDKLIF.

A few counts support this clone. This sequence joins TRDV1 and TRDJ1, with 7 nucleotides matching TRDD2. V lost 3 bases and J lost 0; bases outside the gene matches: 25. The CDR3 spans 22 residues. Germline assignment: CDR1 TSWWSYY and CDR2 QGS. CDR3 residues: CALGESSGFFLSPPLYTDKLIF. The CDR3 DNA is TGTGCTCTTGGGGAGTCCTCGGGATTCTTCCTATCGCCCCCCTTGTACACCGATAAACTCATCTTT.

The rearrangement joins TRDV1 to TRDJ1, with D possibly TRDD3 on 6 matching bases. Germline CDR1 is TSWWSYY and CDR2 is QGS. This CDR3 comprises 16 residues. V was trimmed by 8 bases and J by 0 bases, leaving 19 bases between them. The DNA of the CDR3 is TGTGCTCTTTCCCAGGGCCCTGGGGAAGACACCGATAAACTCATCTTT. Encoded protein: CALSQGPGEDTDKLIF.

J gene TRDJ1 was identified, but the V gene was not called; TRDD3, the table's D call, was not compared with the DNA. The CDR3 is 22 residues long. The CDR3 reads CALGGTDPPTATGGCTSDKLIF. The CDR3 DNA reads as TGTGCTCTTGGGGGAACGGACCCGCCTACGGCGACTGGGGGATGTACATCCGATAAACTCATCTTT.

There are a few counts of this clone. At one end, the junction sequence differs from germline, possibly due to a read error. The V gene is TRDV1, the J gene TRDJ1; no clear D. The CDR3 has 15 amino acids. The germline V gene encodes CDR1 TSWWSYY and CDR2 QGS. CDR3 DNA sequence: TGTGCTCTTGGGGAACCGGGGCTAGAGACCGATAAATTCATCTTT. Its protein product is CALGEPGLETDKFIF.

Note on this clone: This sample also contains other DNA sequences that code for the same CDR3. The rearrangement links TRDV2 to TRDJ3; D is unresolved. CDR1 and CDR2 from the germline V gene are GEAIGNYY and EKD. The CDR3 loop spans 15 amino acids. V lost 9 bases, J lost 0 bases, and 11 bases lay in between. The chain's CDR3 is CAPADHSWDTRQMFF. The CDR3 nucleotides read TGTGCCCCAGCAGATCACTCCTGGGACACCCGACAGATGTTTTTC.

This clone was found a few times. The V gene is TRDV1, the J gene TRDJ1, with 10 bases lining up with TRDD3. The CDR3 extends over 24 amino acids. Germline-derived CDR1 and CDR2 are TSWWSYY and QGS. With 2 bases clipped from V and 0 bases from J, the junction kept 27 bases outside the gene matches. CDR3 nucleotides: TGTGCTCTTGGGGAAGCCTTCCACGAGAATTACTGGGGGATCCACGCAGTTTACACCGATAAACTCATCTTT. Protein product: CALGEAFHENYWGIHAVYTDKLIF.

This chain joins TRDV1 and TRDJ1; 13 bases are a match to TRDD3. V was pared by 1 base and J by 10 bases, with 30 bases of the junction left unmatched. CDR3 size: 23 residues. From germline, CDR1 is TSWWSYY and CDR2 QGS. As DNA, the CDR3 is TGTGCTCTTGGGGAACCAGGTACGTTCCCTACTGGGGGATACGCGCCCCGTGAGGGGAGACTCATCTTT. Amino acid sequence: CALGEPGTFPTGGYAPREGRLIF.

Of note for this clone: A much more abundant neighbour one base away suggests this may be a read error. The J gene call is TRDJ1, but no V gene call exists; TRDD3, as called in the table, went unchecked against the DNA. The CDR3 is 19 residues long. Here the CDR3 DNA reads TGTGCCTGTGACACCGGACTGGGGCCCCGCCGGTGGGGCACCGATAAACTCATCTTT. Protein: CACDTGLGPRRWGTDKLIF.